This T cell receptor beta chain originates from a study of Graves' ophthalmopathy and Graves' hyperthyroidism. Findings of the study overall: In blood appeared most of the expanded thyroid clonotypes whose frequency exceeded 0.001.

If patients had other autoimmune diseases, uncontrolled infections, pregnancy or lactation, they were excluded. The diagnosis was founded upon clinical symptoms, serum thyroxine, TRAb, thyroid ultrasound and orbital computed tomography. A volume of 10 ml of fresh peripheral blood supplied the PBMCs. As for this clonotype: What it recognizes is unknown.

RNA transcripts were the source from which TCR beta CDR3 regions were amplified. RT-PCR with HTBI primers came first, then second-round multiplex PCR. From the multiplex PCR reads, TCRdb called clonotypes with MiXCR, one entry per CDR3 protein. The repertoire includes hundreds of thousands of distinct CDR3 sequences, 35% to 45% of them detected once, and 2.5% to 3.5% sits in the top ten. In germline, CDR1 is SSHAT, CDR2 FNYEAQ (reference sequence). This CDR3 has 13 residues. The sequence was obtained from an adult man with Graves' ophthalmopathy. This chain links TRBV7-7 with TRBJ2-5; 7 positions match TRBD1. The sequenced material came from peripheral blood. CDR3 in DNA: TGTGCTGGCAGTTTGGGACAGCAAGAGACCCAGTACTTC. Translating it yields CAGSLGQQETQYF.